The clone carrying this T cell receptor (beta chain) was observed at least ten times. Its specificity is unknown. The data belong to a study of T cells after yellow fever vaccination. About the study: Preparing low-cell-number fractions relied on SMART-Seq v4 Ultra Low Input. Study outcomes and limitations: Reappearing after the booster were most of the clones from primary vaccination (roughly 96% CD4, approximately 89% CD8). A secondary response was less intense yet reached its peak sooner, at day 5 versus 15.

MiXCR, run by TCRdb on the 5' RACE reads, gives a single entry per CDR3 protein. The table records approximately 74,000 distinct CDR3 sequences, roughly 6% of them present only once. Sequenced here: CD4+ T cells sorted from PBMCs, sampled more than 13 days after the first yellow fever vaccination. This sequence was found in a young man who received the YFV17D yellow fever vaccine.

The CDR3 nucleotides read TGTGCCAGCAGTCAGTGGGTCGGACAGGGCAGTGAGCAGTTCTTC. It specifies CASSQWVGQGSEQFF. The chain joins TRBV6-5 to TRBJ2-1, with 8 positions matching TRBD1. Germline V CDR1 and CDR2: MNHEY, SVGAGI. V shed 5 bases and J 9 bases; nucleotides not matched to a gene: 12. CDR3 size: 15 residues.